This T cell receptor (beta chain) stems from a study of blood T cell repertoires in COVID-19 (dated by TCRdb to the early 2020s). Background for the entire study: Samples from collaborators originated in the United States, Italy and Spain and spanned both the acute and convalescent phases of COVID-19. The samples were drawn from the first 160 participants of the ongoing ImmuneRACE study and from about 1,200 subjects provided by 6 global collaborators. HLA class I and class II types, where available, came from metadata supplied by the sample provider rather than from assay-based typing. The repertoires were made available in a free public database intended to serve as a resource for research on the immune response to SARS-CoV-2. The material from the prospective study consisted of cDNA or gDNA derived from T cells, B-cell-depleted T cells, or PBMCs. Deeply sampled blood TCRbeta repertoires from subjects exposed to, actively infected with, or recovered from COVID-19 were included in the dataset. A de-identified subject ID, COVID-19 status, age in years and sex were almost always included in the sample metadata.

The immunoSEQ Assay, a bias-controlled multiplex PCR, was used to amplify TCRbeta CDR3 regions from genomic DNA. In the authors' own workflow: The number of nucleated cells in each sample was estimated from the amplification of reference gene primers within the assay. To quantify the absolute abundance of each unique TCRbeta CDR3 rearrangement, sequence reads were collapsed and filtered. For each sample, productive Simpson clonality was calculated by taking the square root of Simpson's diversity index across productive rearrangements. Held by TCRdb, this immuneACCESS table contains in-frame sequences only and omits some clones. Under half of the omission traces to an unresolved V gene where checked; the cause of the rest is unknown. The V and J calls and clone size are taken from that table; D and trimming were inferred from the DNA. Across this sample there are under 250,000 clones, with 65% to 90% seen only once. Approximately 5% of the sample comes from the top ten.

General study outcomes and caveats: The quantity of clinical and demographic metadata differed by source and by participant and was supplied without curation.

One collaborating source in Seattle enrolled patients while the patients were actively infected and followed the patients over time throughout the course of disease. Collaborating institutions collected whole blood in K2EDTA tubes following their own protocols. For TCRbeta analysis, collaborators shipped samples as frozen whole blood, isolated PBMCs, or DNA extracted from either of those sample types. V is pruned by 3 bases and J by 2 bases, leaving 4 bases of the junction without a gene match. CDR1 SGHAT and CDR2 FQNNGV are derived from the germline V gene. The CDR3 runs 15 amino acids, cysteine and phenylalanine included. Only the CDR3 region is kept as DNA, spanning 45 bases read in frame from base 1. As for this clone: Its binding antigen is unknown. No much larger clone is present one base from it, and per-base qualities are unavailable.

The sequencing input was peripheral blood. The chain joins TRBV11-2 to TRBJ2-7; the junction holds 10 bases that match TRBD2. This sequence was found in a man aged 45-65 years with COVID-19, enrolled during active disease. CDR3 loop: CASSLSSGGTYEQYF. In nucleotide form, the sequence is TGTGCCAGCAGCTTGTCTAGCGGGGGTACCTACGAGCAGTACTTC.